These 31 T cell receptor beta chains were all obtained from the same sample, sequenced in a study of blood T cell repertoires in COVID-19. TCRdb keeps only in-frame clones here, not all; method: immunoSEQ multiplex PCR. This table has about 200,000 clones, approximately 90% appearing once. Sequencing input: peripheral blood. Source of these receptors: a man between 60 and 70 years old who had recovered from COVID-19.

The V gene is TRBV29-1, the J gene TRBJ2-1; the match to TRBD2 covers 8 bases. This CDR3 has 14 amino acids. The ends lost 3 bases at V and 8 bases at J; junction bases unmatched: 9. Per the germline V gene, CDR1 is SQVTM and CDR2 is ANQGSEA. The chain's CDR3 is CSVDPAGESDEQFF. CDR3 nucleotide sequence: TGCAGCGTTGACCCAGCGGGAGAGAGCGATGAGCAGTTCTTC.

As for this clone: At one boundary the junction diverges from the germline segment, which might be a read error. The V call is TRBV6-1, the J call TRBJ1-1; D perhaps matches TRBD1 (6 bases). The CDR3 length is 11 residues. Per the germline V gene, CDR1 is MNHNS and CDR2 is SASEGT. The CDR3 is CGTGIGTEAFF. CDR3 DNA: TGCGGAACAGGGATCGGGACTGAAGCTTTCTTT.

This chain uses TRBV24-1 with TRBJ1-5; maybe TRBD1 (5 bases). The CDR3 runs to 13 residues. V shed 5 bases and J shed 3 bases, with 7 bases lying between them. CDR1 KGHDR and CDR2 SFDVKD come from the germline V gene. The CDR3: CATSAGDNQPQHF. The CDR3 nucleotides read TGTGCCACCAGTGCGGGGGACAATCAGCCCCAGCATTTT.

This chain uses TRBV27 with TRBJ1-1; no firm D call. Germline lookup yields CDR1 MNHEY and CDR2 SMNVEV (reference sequence). Trimming pared 6 bases from V and 1 base from J, leaving 18 bases between. The CDR3 is 16 residues long. The CDR3 DNA follows: TGTGCCAGCAGGCTCCTAATAAGTGACAAGAACACTGAAGCTTTCTTT. This encodes CASRLLISDKNTEAFF.

The CDR3 DNA reads TGTGCCAGCAGCTTAAGACTAGCGGGGGGCAATGAGCAGTTCTTC. Residues: CASSLRLAGGNEQFF. This chain connects TRBV7-2 to TRBJ2-1, with 13 bases matching TRBD2. Per the germline V gene, CDR1 is SGHTA and CDR2 is FQGNSA. V lost 2 bases to trimming and J lost 6 bases; unmatched junction nucleotides: 1. This CDR3 is built from 15 residues.

V usage is TRBV3-1 (or the pseudogene TRBV3-2) and J usage is TRBJ2-1, with 7 bases that match TRBD2. The CDR3 is made up of 16 amino acids. V shed 4 bases, J shed 5 bases, and the junction held 11 bases outside the gene matches. Looked up from germline, CDR1 is LGHDT and CDR2 is YNNKEL (reference sequence). CDR3 in amino acids: CASSPREASGNNEQFF. The CDR3 nucleotides read TGTGCCAGCAGCCCCAGGGAGGCTAGCGGTAACAATGAGCAGTTCTTC.

The chain carries TRBV5-1 and TRBJ1-1, with TRBD1 as a possible D gene (5 bases). Germline CDR1 and CDR2: SGHRS and YFSETQ. V was shortened by 1 base and J by 4 bases, with 11 bases between the two germline ends. The CDR3 runs 14 residues. CDR3 sequence (DNA): TGCGCCAGCAGCTTGATTCCAGGGCCCACTGAAGCTTTCTTT. It specifies CASSLIPGPTEAFF.

The chain is built from TRBV6-4 and TRBJ2-1; D gene ambiguous. Trimming shortened V by 4 bases and J by 0 bases, and 10 bases separated the two germline ends. CDR1 and CDR2 from the germline V gene are MRHNA and SNTAGT. The CDR3 is made up of 15 amino acids. For the CDR3, the DNA is TGTGCCAGCAGTGCTCTACCCGACTCCTACAATGAGCAGTTCTTC. Protein sequence: CASSALPDSYNEQFF.

This chain links TRBV29-1 with TRBJ1-1, with D hard to call. This CDR3 region has 13 residues. Germline lookup yields CDR1 SQVTM and CDR2 ANQGSEA. Trimming removed 8 bases at V and 1 base at J, with 14 bases between. CDR3 DNA: TGCAGCTCAAATTTGGGAGGGAACACTGAAGCTTTCTTT. It translates to CSSNLGGNTEAFF. The variable domain in full, completed from reference TRBV29-1 and TRBJ1-1, reads SAVISQKPSRDICQRGTSLTIQCQVDSQVTMMFWYRQQPGQSLTLIATANQGSEATYESGFVIDKFPISRPNLTFSTLTVSNMSPEDSSIYLCSSNLGGNTEAFFGQGTRLTVV.

This clone has a single count. In nucleotides, the CDR3 is TGCGCCAGCAGCCCGGGGACAGGGGGCTTGAACGAGCAGTACTTC. It specifies CASSPGTGGLNEQYF. This chain links TRBV5-1 with TRBJ2-7, with 12 bases matching TRBD1. V shed 4 bases, J shed 5 bases, and the junction held 7 bases outside the gene matches. CDR1 is SGHRS and CDR2 is YFSETQ in the germline V gene. This CDR3 spans 15 amino acids.

As for this clone: The sample has other DNA sequences that encode this CDR3 too. The rearrangement links TRBV2 to TRBJ1-6, with TRBD1 as a possible D gene (6 bases). With 3 bases removed from V and 7 bases from J, the gap between germline ends came to 10 bases. CDR3 length equals 14 residues. Germline CDR1 SNHLY, CDR2 FYNNEI. The CDR3 nucleotides read TGTGCCAGCAGTGAGCAGGGGCTGAATTCACCCCTCCACTTT. Translation: CASSEQGLNSPLHF.

This rearrangement joins TRBV10-3 to TRBJ2-3, with 11 nucleotides matching TRBD2. Germline lookup yields CDR1 ENHRY and CDR2 SYGVKD. The CDR3 contains 19 residues. Trimming at V came to 0 bases and at J to 3 bases, leaving 11 bases not matched to a gene. Here the CDR3 DNA reads TGTGCCATCAGTGAGTCGTTGGGGCTAGCGGGAGGATATACAGATACGCAGTATTTT. Amino acids: CAISESLGLAGGYTDTQYF.

The rearrangement joins TRBV10-3 to TRBJ2-7; 9 positions agree with TRBD2. The CDR3 is 14 residues long. V shed 4 bases, J shed 1 base, and the junction held 2 bases outside the gene matches. Germline V lookup: CDR1 ENHRY, CDR2 SYGVKD. Written as DNA, the CDR3 is TGTGCCATCAGTGGGCGGGGGGGTTCCTACGAGCAGTACTTC. Protein: CAISGRGGSYEQYF.

In its sample, this clone was seen many times. V gene TRBV28 combines with J gene TRBJ1-3; the D gene is possibly TRBD1 (5 bases). Per germline, CDR1 MDHEN and CDR2 SYDVKM. The CDR3 sequence is 16 residues long. V dropped 4 bases and J dropped 0 bases, with 13 bases sitting between them. The CDR3 DNA reads TGTGCCAGCAGTTCCCCCGCAGGGTCCTCTGGAAACACCATATATTTT. Encoded protein: CASSSPAGSSGNTIYF.

This clone occurred once. The chain recombines TRBV3-1 (or the pseudogene TRBV3-2) with TRBJ1-5; a weak D match, TRBD1 (6 bases). The CDR3 is 15 residues long. V was pared by 4 bases and J by 6 bases, with 16 bases between. Germline lookup yields CDR1 LGHDT and CDR2 YNNKEL (reference sequence). CDR3 sequence: CASSPRRGGSQPQHF. The CDR3 region has the DNA TGTGCCAGCAGCCCCCGAAGGGGGGGTTCTCAGCCCCAGCATTTT.

The J gene is TRBJ1-3, the V gene TRBV7-9; D unclear. The germline gives CDR1 SEHNR, CDR2 FQNEAQ (reference sequence). V lost 1 base and J lost 0, with 7 bases in between. The CDR3 consists of 15 residues. The CDR3 protein is CASSLVSSSGNTIYF. CDR3 bases: TGTGCCAGCAGCTTAGTTTCCAGCTCTGGAAACACCATATATTTT.

This chain uses TRBV5-6 with TRBJ2-5; 7 bases agree with TRBD2. The CDR3 is 16 residues long. Germline V lookup: CDR1 SGHDT, CDR2 YYEEEE. V dropped 0 bases and J dropped 2; count of bases not matched to a gene: 7. CDR3 nucleotides: TGTGCCAGCAGCTTGGGCCCCTCGCGGGGGCAAGAGACCCAGTACTTC. Translated, it gives CASSLGPSRGQETQYF.

The chain recombines TRBV6-5 with TRBJ2-2; 8 positions match TRBD1. The junction had 1 base not matched to a gene; V was cut back by 7 bases and J by 0 bases. There are 14 residues in the CDR3. Per the germline V gene, CDR1 is MNHEY and CDR2 is SVGAGI. CDR3 nucleotides: TGTGCCAGCACCAGGGGGCCGAACACCGGGGAGCTGTTTTTT. Residues: CASTRGPNTGELFF.

This sequence joins TRBV24-1 and TRBJ2-1; a possible D gene is TRBD2 (7 bases). V dropped 9 bases and J dropped 4 bases, with 15 bases sitting between them. The CDR3 totals 14 residues. The germline CDR1 and CDR2 sequences are KGHDR and SFDVKD. CDR3 nucleotides: TGTGCCACCGATCGGGGGGCAGAGTACAATGAGCAGTTCTTC. Translated, it gives CATDRGAEYNEQFF.

V usage is TRBV19 and J usage is TRBJ2-7; 7 bases match TRBD2. The CDR3 is made up of 16 amino acids. The V segment lost 5 bases and the J segment 2 bases; nucleotides outside the gene matches: 12. Germline V lookup: CDR1 LNHDA, CDR2 SQIVND (reference sequence). The CDR3 DNA sequence: TGTGCCAGTAGTCCCGCCAATCTAGCGGCGCCCTACGAGCAGTACTTC. Its protein is CASSPANLAAPYEQYF.

The chain has TRBV6-5 and TRBJ1-2; TRBD1 matches at 7 bases. The junction had 16 bases not matched to a gene; V was cut back by 7 bases and J by 11 bases. CDR3 length equals 14 residues. Germline CDR1 is MNHEY and CDR2 is SVGAGI. The CDR3, as DNA: TGTGCCAGCATTTCCGGGACAGCCTTGTGGGGTTACACCTTC. It codes for CASISGTALWGYTF.

The chain combines TRBV18 with TRBJ2-5; tentatively, D is TRBD2 (5 bases). The length of the CDR3 is 15 residues. V was clipped by 3 bases and J by 6 bases, with 17 bases between them. Germline V gene data show CDR1 as KGHSH and CDR2 as LQKENI. DNA of the CDR3: TGTGCCAGCTCACCTCGGGTTGGACTGTCAAAGACCCAGTACTTC. Protein: CASSPRVGLSKTQYF.

The J gene is TRBJ2-4, the V gene TRBV6-1; D perhaps matches TRBD1 (6 bases). CDR3 length: 18 amino acids. Germline CDR1 reads MNHNS; CDR2 reads SASEGT. The V gene lost 4 bases and the J gene lost 0 bases, with 19 bases spanning the gap. The CDR3 sequence is CASSVVSRDTIAKNIQYF. The CDR3 coding sequence is TGTGCCAGCAGTGTAGTCTCTAGGGACACCATAGCCAAAAACATTCAGTACTTC.

This clone was detected only a few times. CDR3 sequence: CASSATGTYEQYF. The CDR3 nucleotides are TGTGCCAGCAGTGCGACGGGAACCTACGAGCAGTACTTC. The J gene is TRBJ2-7, the V gene TRBV2; maybe TRBD2 (5 bases). Germline V gives CDR1 SNHLY, CDR2 FYNNEI. V was shortened by 4 bases and J by 2 bases, with 9 bases between the two germline ends. The CDR3 totals 13 residues.

The V gene is TRBV4-3, the J gene TRBJ1-1, with D maybe TRBD1 (5 bases). Trimming shortened V by 3 bases and J by 0 bases, and 8 bases separated the two germline ends. Germline V gene data show CDR1 as LGHNA and CDR2 as YSLEER. The CDR3 length is 14 residues. CDR3 DNA sequence: TGCGCCAGCAGCCAGCTAGGGGTGAACACTGAAGCTTTCTTT. Its protein is CASSQLGVNTEAFF.

The chain combines TRBV30 with TRBJ1-2, with a tentative D call TRBD1 (5 bases). The germline V gene encodes CDR1 GTSNPN and CDR2 SVGIG (reference sequence). V was cut by 3 bases and J by 2 bases, with 13 bases left in between. There are 14 residues in the CDR3. The DNA for the CDR3 is TGTGCCTGGAGCGTCGAGACAGACAACTATGGCTACACCTTC. This codes for CAWSVETDNYGYTF.

The genes are TRBV5-8 and TRBJ1-5, with a weak D call TRBD1 (6 bases). CDR1 and CDR2 from the germline V gene are SGHTS and YDEGEE. The length of the CDR3 is 15 residues. V was clipped by 4 bases and J by 2 bases, with 13 bases between them. The CDR3 bases are TGTGCCAGCAGCATTAGACAGGCTGGCAATCAGCCCCAGCATTTT. This translates into CASSIRQAGNQPQHF.

The chain joins TRBV29-1 to TRBJ1-2; 8 bases are shared with TRBD1. The junction had 7 bases not matched to a gene; V was cut back by 2 bases and J by 8 bases. CDR1 is SQVTM and CDR2 is ANQGSEA in the germline V gene. CDR3 size: 13 residues. CDR3 sequence: CSVEPGGAGGYTF. CDR3 bases: TGCAGCGTTGAACCAGGGGGCGCGGGGGGCTACACCTTC.

J is TRBJ1-5 and V is TRBV5-1; the match to TRBD1 covers 7 bases. CDR1 is SGHRS, CDR2 YFSETQ, per germline. V lost 4 bases, J lost 3 bases, and 10 bases stayed unmatched. CDR3 length equals 16 residues. CDR3 DNA sequence: TGCGCCAGCAGCCTGGGTGACAGGGTAACCAATCAGCCCCAGCATTTT. Translation: CASSLGDRVTNQPQHF.

This clone has just one count. The gene calls are TRBV5-1 and TRBJ1-1; 8 nucleotides align to TRBD1. The CDR3 covers 18 residues. V gave up 0 bases and J gave up 0 bases; unmatched junction bases: 10. Germline V gene data show CDR1 as SGHRS and CDR2 as YFSETQ. The chain's CDR3 is CASSLVGTGPLLNTEAFF. The CDR3 DNA follows: TGCGCCAGCAGCTTGGTTGGGACAGGCCCATTGTTGAACACTGAAGCTTTCTTT.

This clone has just one count. The rearrangement joins TRBV7-8 to TRBJ1-3, with D perhaps matching TRBD1 (5 bases). V lost 6 bases, J lost 0 bases, and 12 bases lay in between. CDR1 is SGHVS and CDR2 is FQNEAQ in the germline V gene. The CDR3 runs to 15 residues. The CDR3: CASRLEGPSGNTIYF. The CDR3 nucleotides read TGTGCCAGCAGGTTGGAGGGACCCTCTGGAAACACCATATATTTT.